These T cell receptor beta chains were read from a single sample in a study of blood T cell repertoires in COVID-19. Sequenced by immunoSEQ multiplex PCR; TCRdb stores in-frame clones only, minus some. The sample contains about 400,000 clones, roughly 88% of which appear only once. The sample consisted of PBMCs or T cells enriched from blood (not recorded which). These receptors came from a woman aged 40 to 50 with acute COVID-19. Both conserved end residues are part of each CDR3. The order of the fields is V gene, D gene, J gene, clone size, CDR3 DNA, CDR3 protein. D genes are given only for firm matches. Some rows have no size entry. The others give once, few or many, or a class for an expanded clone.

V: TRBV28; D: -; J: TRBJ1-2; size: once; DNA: TGTGCCAGCAGTTCAAGAGGGGGGGTCTATGGCTACACCTTC; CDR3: CASSSRGGVYGYTF
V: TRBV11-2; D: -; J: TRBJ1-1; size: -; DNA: TGTGCCAGCAGCTTAGGAGCCTGGAGCCGCTTAGGCACTGAAGCTTTCTTT; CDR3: CASSLGAWSRLGTEAFF
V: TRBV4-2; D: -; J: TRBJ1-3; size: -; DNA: TGTGCCAGCAGCCCTGGGAACAGGGCGCAGTTCTCTGGAAACACCATATATTTT; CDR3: CASSPGNRAQFSGNTIYF
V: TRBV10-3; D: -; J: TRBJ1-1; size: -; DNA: TGTGCCATCAGTCCCGCGGGCTTGTACACTGAAGCTTTCTTT; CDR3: CAISPAGLYTEAFF
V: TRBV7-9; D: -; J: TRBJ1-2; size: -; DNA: TGTGCCAGCAGCTTTGATCAGGGCCTCAACTATGGCTACACCTTC; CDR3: CASSFDQGLNYGYTF
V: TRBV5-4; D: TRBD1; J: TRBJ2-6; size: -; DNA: TGTGCCAGCGGACCCCGGACAGGGTATAGCTCTGGGGCCAACGTCCTGACTTTC; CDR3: CASGPRTGYSSGANVLTF
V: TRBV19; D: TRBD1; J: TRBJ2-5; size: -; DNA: TGTGCCAGTAGGCCGGGACAGGCGCAGGAGACCCAGTACTTC; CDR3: CASRPGQAQETQYF
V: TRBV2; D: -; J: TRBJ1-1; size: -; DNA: TGTGCCAGCAGAGTTTCCTCAGGGGTGACTGAAGCTTTCTTT; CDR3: CASRVSSGVTEAFF
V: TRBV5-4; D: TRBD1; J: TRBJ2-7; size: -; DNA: TGTGCCAGCAGCCAGGACAGGGGGTTATACGAGCAGTACTTC; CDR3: CASSQDRGLYEQYF
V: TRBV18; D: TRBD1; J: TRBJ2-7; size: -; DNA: TGTGCCAGCTCACGGCGGGACAGGGAAAGGGACTTAAACGAGCAGTACTTC; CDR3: CASSRRDRERDLNEQYF
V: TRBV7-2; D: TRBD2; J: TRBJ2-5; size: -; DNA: TGTGCCAGCAGCAGGACTAGCGGGGGTTGGGAGACCCAGTACTTC; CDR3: CASSRTSGGWETQYF
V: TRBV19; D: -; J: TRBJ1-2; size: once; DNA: TGTGCCGCACAGGGATTTGACTATGGCTACACCTTC; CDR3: CAAQGFDYGYTF
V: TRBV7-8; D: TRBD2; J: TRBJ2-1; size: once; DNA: TGTGCCAGCAGCTCCTGGGGCAGCGGGGGTTCCTACAATGAGCAGTTCTTC; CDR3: CASSSWGSGGSYNEQFF